This T cell receptor beta chain appears in the sequencing data of a study of control samples from healthy donors and cancer patients. The repertoire was sequenced with immunoSEQ multiplex PCR; TCRdb's copy has only in-frame clones and lacks some. The sample includes about 120,000 clones, more than 75% of them seen just once. V was clipped by 6 bases and J by 0 bases; unmatched bases: 6. Germline loops: CDR1 WNHNN, CDR2 SYGVQD (reference sequence). CDR3 length: 16 amino acids. What was sequenced was blood. This receptor was taken from a man in his sixties in good health. J is TRBJ1-4 and V is TRBV10-1; 8 nucleotides align to TRBD1. DNA for the CDR3: TGCGCCAGCAGCCACAGGGGGGTCGCAACTAATGAAAAACTGTTTTTT. Its translation is CASSHRGVATNEKLFF.